These 10 T cell receptor beta chains originate from one sample sequenced in a study of cytomegalovirus exposure and HLA in healthy donors. Profiled with immunoSEQ multiplex PCR; TCRdb holds only in-frame clones, not every one. The repertoire includes around 140,000 clones, about 87% of them detected once, and less than 5.5% sits in the top ten. Sequenced sample: PBMCs. The source is a man between 18 and 29 years old in good health and CMV-seropositive.

The chain is built from TRBV9 and TRBJ1-5; D is ambiguous. This CDR3 is built from 13 residues. V lost 1 base and J lost 3, with 5 bases in between. Germline V gene data show CDR1 as SGDLS and CDR2 as YYNGEE. The CDR3 DNA sequence: TGTGCCAGCAGCGTAAGCCTCAATCAGCCCCAGCATTTT. It yields the protein CASSVSLNQPQHF. The variable domain in full, completed from reference TRBV9 and TRBJ1-5, reads DSGVTQTPKHLITATGQRVTLRCSPRSGDLSVYWYQQSLDQGLQFLIQYYNGEERAKGNILERFSAQQFPDLHSELNLSSLELGDSALYFCASSVSLNQPQHFGDGTRLSIL.

The J gene is TRBJ1-5, the V gene TRBV6-6; D remains unclear. V gave up 2 bases and J gave up 4 bases, with 12 bases separating them. The CDR3 is 15 amino acids. Germline CDR1 and CDR2: MNHNY and SVGAGI (reference sequence). The CDR3 region has the DNA TGTGCCAGCAGTTACGGTGCGTCGAAGAATCAGCCCCAGCATTTT. Its translation is CASSYGASKNQPQHF.

The chain is built from TRBV30 and TRBJ2-1; D uncertain. Per the germline V gene, CDR1 is GTSNPN and CDR2 is SVGIG (reference sequence). The CDR3 covers 15 residues. The V end was cut by 3 bases, the J end by 2 bases, with 14 bases between. The CDR3, as DNA: TGTGCCTGGAGCATACGAAGCCGTGCCTACAATGAGCAGTTCTTC. Encoded protein: CAWSIRSRAYNEQFF.

This clone was counted a few times. V and J are TRBV2 and TRBJ2-7; 7 bases agree with TRBD1. Trimming removed 5 bases from V and 0 bases from J; junction bases left unmatched: 7. The CDR3 contains 15 residues. Looked up from germline, CDR1 is SNHLY and CDR2 is FYNNEI. In nucleotides, the CDR3 is TGTGCCAGCAGTCCCGGGACAGAGCGCTCCTACGAGCAGTACTTC. This codes for CASSPGTERSYEQYF.

This rearrangement joins TRBV6-5 to TRBJ2-6; the D gene is possibly TRBD2 (5 bases). V lost 7 bases and J lost 1, with 11 bases in between. The CDR3 sequence is 15 residues long. Germline lookup yields CDR1 MNHEY and CDR2 SVGAGI. This chain's CDR3 is CASNRGASGANVLTF. The CDR3 nucleotides read TGTGCCAGCAACCGGGGAGCTTCTGGGGCCAACGTCCTGACTTTC.

This clone was observed once. V usage is TRBV25-1 and J usage is TRBJ1-4; tentatively, D is TRBD1 (6 bases). CDR3 length: 15 amino acids. Germline-derived CDR1 and CDR2 are MGHDK and SYGVNS. Trimming removed 2 bases at V and 10 bases at J, with 17 bases between. CDR3 in amino acids: CASSEGTRRGAKLFF. Written as DNA, the CDR3 is TGTGCCAGCAGTGAAGGGACACGCCGGGGGGCAAAACTGTTTTTT. Supplemented by reference TRBV25-1 and TRBJ1-4, the full variable domain reads EADIYQTPRYLVIGTGKKITLECSQTMGHDKMYWYQQDPGMELHLIHYSYGVNSTEKGDLSSESTVSRIRTEHFPLTLESARPSHTSQYLCASSEGTRRGAKLFFGSGTQLSVL.

This sequence joins TRBV2 and TRBJ2-2; 7 bases map to TRBD2. In germline, CDR1 is SNHLY, CDR2 FYNNEI. J gave up 4 bases and V 3 bases, and 5 bases lay outside the gene matches. The CDR3 loop spans 15 amino acids. CDR3 region: CASSDAGAGTGELFF. CDR3 sequence (DNA): TGTGCCAGCAGTGACGCGGGAGCGGGCACCGGGGAGCTGTTTTTT.

V and J are TRBV5-6 and TRBJ1-1, with D possibly TRBD1 on 5 matching bases. CDR3 length: 14 amino acids. Trimming pared 4 bases from V and 3 bases from J, leaving 13 bases between. Germline V gene lookup returns CDR1 SGHDT and CDR2 YYEEEE. CDR3 nucleotide sequence: TGTGCCAGCAGCCCGCAGGGCTACGACACTGAAGCTTTCTTT. Amino acid sequence: CASSPQGYDTEAFF.

The V gene is TRBV29-1, the J gene TRBJ2-7; TRBD1 agrees at 8 bases. This CDR3 has 11 amino acids. The germline V gene has CDR1 SQVTM and CDR2 ANQGSEA. Trimming at V came to 6 bases and at J to 6 bases, leaving 4 bases not matched to a gene. CDR3 sequence: CSVPDRGEQYF. As DNA, the CDR3 is TGCAGCGTGCCCGACAGGGGCGAGCAGTACTTC.

The V and J genes are TRBV19 and TRBJ2-7; D gene unclear. The CDR3 loop spans 12 amino acids. Germline CDR1 is LNHDA and CDR2 is SQIVND (reference sequence). V shed 6 bases and J shed 0 bases, with 6 bases lying between them. CDR3: CASRSDSYEQYF. As DNA, the CDR3 is TGTGCCAGTAGGTCAGACTCCTACGAGCAGTACTTC.